The 16 T cell receptor beta chains below come from one sample, sequenced in a study of OX40 agonist ivuxolimab in advanced cancers. Sequenced by immunoSEQ multiplex PCR; TCRdb stores in-frame clones only, minus some. The profile shows more than 25,000 clones, more than 70% of them singletons. Material: CD4+ or CD8+ T cells sorted from blood, obtained in a trial of the OX40 agonist ivuxolimab. The receptor source for this set is an adult with an advanced solid tumor such as melanoma, head and neck, liver or kidney cancer.

The chain couples TRBV7-2 to TRBJ2-2, with TRBD2 matching 8 bases. V shed 4 bases, J shed 7 bases, and the junction held 11 bases outside the gene matches. CDR1 is SGHTA and CDR2 is FQGNSA in the germline V gene. The CDR3 runs to 16 residues. The CDR3 DNA reads as TGTGCCAGCAGCTCTCGAATAGCGGGAACGGTCGGGGAGCTGTTTTTT. Its protein is CASSSRIAGTVGELFF.

The CDR3 nucleotides are TGTGCCAGTAGCGGGAGTCGGACAGATACGCAGTATTTT. As protein: CASSGSRTDTQYF. J is TRBJ2-3 and V is TRBV30; 9 bases match TRBD2. V shed 8 bases and J 3 bases; nucleotides not matched to a gene: 6. Germline V gene sequence: CDR1 GTSNPN, CDR2 SVGIG (reference sequence). The CDR3 is made up of 13 amino acids.

The rearrangement links TRBV30 to TRBJ2-7, with unresolved D. Trimming cost V 3 bases and J 1 base, with 4 bases left between them. The CDR3 contains 11 residues. Per germline, CDR1 GTSNPN and CDR2 SVGIG (reference sequence). CDR3 sequence (DNA): TGTGCCTGGAGGGGGTCCTACGAGCAGTACTTC. Amino acid sequence: CAWRGSYEQYF. The variable domain in full, completed from reference TRBV30 and TRBJ2-7, reads SQTIHQWPATLVQPVGSPLSLECTVEGTSNPNLYWYRQAAGRGLQLLFYSVGIGQISSEVPQNLSASRPQDRQFILSSKKLLLSDSGFYLCAWRGSYEQYFGPGTRLTVT.

The CDR3 here is CASSDSVNTEAFF. The CDR3 region has the DNA TGTGCCAGCAGTGACTCGGTTAACACTGAAGCTTTCTTT. This chain joins TRBV2 and TRBJ1-1; D not resolved. V gave up 3 bases and J gave up 2 bases, with 7 bases separating them. There are 13 residues in the CDR3. Germline V gene lookup returns CDR1 SNHLY and CDR2 FYNNEI. Full variable domain (remainder filled in from reference TRBV2 and TRBJ1-1): EPEVTQTPSHQVTQMGQEVILRCVPISNHLYFYWYRQILGQKVEFLVSFYNNEISEKSEIFDDQFSVERPDGSNFTLKIRSTKLEDSAMYFCASSDSVNTEAFFGQGTRLTVV.

The chain carries TRBV18 and TRBJ1-4; TRBD1 agrees at 7 bases. From germline, CDR1 is KGHSH and CDR2 LQKENI. The trim removed 2 bases at V and 4 bases at J, leaving 13 bases unmatched. The CDR3 has 18 residues. The CDR3, as DNA: TGTGCCAGCTCACCAGACATTCTCCGGGACAGAGATAATGAAAAACTGTTTTTT. It codes for CASSPDILRDRDNEKLFF.

The count of this clone is one. The chain combines TRBV28 with TRBJ2-1; TRBD2 is a possible D gene (7 bases). Germline V CDR1 and CDR2: MDHEN, SYDVKM. The CDR3 runs to 15 residues. The ends were cut back, 3 bases at V and 8 bases at J, with 17 bases in the middle. In nucleotides, the CDR3 is TGTGCCAGCAGTTTTTCGTTCCGGGGGGCAGATGAGCAGTTCTTC. Protein product: CASSFSFRGADEQFF.

The chain carries TRBV12-5 and TRBJ2-7; the D is unclear. Per the germline V gene, CDR1 is LGHNT and CDR2 is FRNRAP. V dropped 3 bases and J dropped 3 bases, with 6 bases sitting between them. This CDR3 spans 12 amino acids. The chain's CDR3 is CASGFWGYEQYF. Written as DNA, the CDR3 is TGTGCTAGTGGTTTTTGGGGCTACGAGCAGTACTTC.

This chain connects TRBV10-2 to TRBJ2-5; D is ambiguous. The tail of the sequence fits TRBJ2-7 better, so the J call may be wrong. CDR1 is WSHSY and CDR2 is SAAADI in the germline V gene. The CDR3 loop spans 11 amino acids. This chain's CDR3 is CAAADAYEQYF. The CDR3 coding sequence is TGCGCCGCCGCAGATGCCTACGAGCAGTACTTC.

The chain employs TRBV6-1 and TRBJ2-2; D ambiguous. The CDR3 has 12 amino acids. Trimming pared 1 base from V and 6 bases from J, leaving 3 bases between. Germline CDR1 reads MNHNS; CDR2 reads SASEGT. The CDR3 reads CASSEVAGELFF. CDR3 coding DNA: TGTGCCAGCAGTGAAGTCGCCGGGGAGCTGTTTTTT.

This clone occurred once. This chain connects TRBV5-8 to TRBJ2-3; 7 bases align to TRBD1. The ends lost 0 bases at V and 5 bases at J; junction bases unmatched: 6. The germline CDR1 and CDR2 sequences are SGHTS and YDEGEE. The CDR3 runs to 15 residues. CDR3 coding DNA: TGTGCCAGCAGCTTGGTAGGGGGCGCAAAAGATACGCAGTATTTT. It codes for CASSLVGGAKDTQYF.

The V and J genes are TRBV9 and TRBJ2-2; D unresolved. V lost 0 bases, J lost 3 bases, and 3 bases lay in between. This CDR3 has 13 residues. Germline CDR1 SGDLS, CDR2 YYNGEE. CDR3 protein: CASSVEYTGELFF. In DNA, the CDR3 is TGTGCCAGCAGCGTAGAGTACACCGGGGAGCTGTTTTTT.

The J gene is TRBJ2-7, the V gene TRBV7-4; 7 nucleotides match TRBD2. The CDR3 has 13 residues. V lost 2 bases to trimming and J lost 5 bases; unmatched junction nucleotides: 3. The germline V gene encodes CDR1 SGHVT and CDR2 SQSDAQ. Written as DNA, the CDR3 is TGTGCCAGCAGCTTACGTGCGGGGGACGAGCAGTACTTC. It specifies CASSLRAGDEQYF.

The chain employs TRBV2 and TRBJ1-5; TRBD1 aligns across 9 bases. Looked up from germline, CDR1 is SNHLY and CDR2 is FYNNEI. Trimming took 6 bases from V and 5 from J; bases not matched to a gene: 14. The CDR3 length is 17 residues. As DNA, the CDR3 is TGTGCCAGCAGCCGGGATCAACAGGGGGCTCCCTATCAGCCCCAGCATTTT. Its translation is CASSRDQQGAPYQPQHF.

The chain has TRBV2 and TRBJ2-7; a weak D match, TRBD1 (5 bases). Germline V gene sequence: CDR1 SNHLY, CDR2 FYNNEI. V was clipped by 0 bases and J by 2 bases, with 14 bases between them. The CDR3 is made up of 16 amino acids. CDR3 in DNA: TGTGCCAGCAGTGAAGCGGGAACAGGACGGGCCTACGAGCAGTACTTC. Residues: CASSEAGTGRAYEQYF.

The chain has TRBV19 and TRBJ2-3; D gene unclear. The CDR3 sequence is 13 residues long. V dropped 6 bases and J dropped 0 bases, with 7 bases sitting between them. Germline lookup yields CDR1 LNHDA and CDR2 SQIVND (reference sequence). CDR3 coding DNA: TGTGCCAGTAGGCCCGGTAGCACAGATACGCAGTATTTT. Protein sequence: CASRPGSTDTQYF.

This clone rates as medium-sized. This chain connects TRBV6-1 to TRBJ2-2, with D possibly being TRBD1 (5 bases). This CDR3 comprises 14 residues. The V end lost 3 bases, the J end lost 7 bases, and 12 bases lay between the germline ends. Germline V lookup: CDR1 MNHNS, CDR2 SASEGT. CDR3 nucleotide sequence: TGTGCCAGCAGTGACGTGGGGCTAAACGGGGAGCTGTTTTTT. Residues: CASSDVGLNGELFF.